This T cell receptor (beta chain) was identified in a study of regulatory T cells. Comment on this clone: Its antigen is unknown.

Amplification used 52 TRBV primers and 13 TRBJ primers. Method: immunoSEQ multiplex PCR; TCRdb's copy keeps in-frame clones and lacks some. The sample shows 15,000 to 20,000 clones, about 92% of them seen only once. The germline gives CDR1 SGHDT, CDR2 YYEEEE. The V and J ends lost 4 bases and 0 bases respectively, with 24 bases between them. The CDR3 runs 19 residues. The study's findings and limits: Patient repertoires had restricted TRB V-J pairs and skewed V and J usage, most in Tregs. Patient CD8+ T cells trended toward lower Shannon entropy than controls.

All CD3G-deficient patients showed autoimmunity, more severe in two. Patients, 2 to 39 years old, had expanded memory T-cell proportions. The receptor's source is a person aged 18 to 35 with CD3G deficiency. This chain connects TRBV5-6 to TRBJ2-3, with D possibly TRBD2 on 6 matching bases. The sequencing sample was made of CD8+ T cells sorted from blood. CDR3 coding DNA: TGTGCCAGCAGCGGGGAGGTGGGCAGGCGCCGATTAAGCACAGATACGCAGTATTTT. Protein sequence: CASSGEVGRRRLSTDTQYF.